This TCR beta chain is drawn from a study of T cell changes during pregnancy in multiple sclerosis. Sequenced by immunoSEQ multiplex PCR; TCRdb stores in-frame clones only, minus some. The table lists approximately 70,000 clones, about 92% of them singletons. The length of the CDR3 is 14 residues. V was clipped by 7 bases and J by 4 bases; unmatched bases: 6. Germline V gives CDR1 MNHNS, CDR2 SASEGT. The sequencing here drew on peripheral blood, taken in the second trimester of pregnancy. The rearrangement uses TRBV6-1 and TRBJ1-2; 10 bases agree with TRBD1. The TCR comes from a female donor in good health, enrolled as a control in a pregnancy study. The CDR3 here is CASKGQGDVYGYTF. The CDR3, as DNA: TGTGCCAGCAAAGGACAGGGGGACGTCTATGGCTACACCTTC.